These T cell receptor beta chains were read from a single sample in a study of T cells expressing NK-cell markers. With the 5' RACE reads reprocessed, TCRdb shows one record per CDR3 protein and no DNA. The sample data list about 380,000 distinct CDR3 sequences. The specimen was blood T cells: a sorted CD56 or NKG2C T cell subset, CD4+ or CD8+ T cells, or bulk PBMC T cells (not recorded which). The receptor set was obtained from a man aged 18-75 years in good health. Each CDR3 is given with its conserved first and last residue.

v_call: TRBV3-1; j_call: TRBJ1-1; cdr3_length: 15; cdr3_aa: CASSQGPGGATEAFF
v_call: TRBV5-1; j_call: TRBJ2-5; cdr3_length: 13; cdr3_aa: CASSPGTGETQYF
v_call: TRBV7-2; j_call: TRBJ1-6; cdr3_length: 14; cdr3_aa: CASSLESWDSPLHF
v_call: TRBV12-3/TRBV12-4; j_call: TRBJ2-3; cdr3_length: 16; cdr3_aa: CASSFLAGGGTDTQYF
v_call: TRBV6-5; j_call: TRBJ2-2; cdr3_length: 17; cdr3_aa: CASSYSSHDQNTGELFF
v_call: TRBV6-1; j_call: TRBJ1-4; cdr3_length: 16; cdr3_aa: CASSEALGRQNEKLFF
v_call: TRBV19; j_call: TRBJ1-1; cdr3_length: 12; cdr3_aa: CASSIERGKAFF
v_call: TRBV3-1; j_call: TRBJ1-1; cdr3_length: 14; cdr3_aa: CASSLTQGRTEAFF
v_call: TRBV11-3; j_call: TRBJ2-6; cdr3_length: 15; cdr3_aa: CASSGQDSGANVLTF
v_call: TRBV20-1; j_call: TRBJ2-5; cdr3_length: 13; cdr3_aa: CSAGGPKQETQYF
v_call: TRBV6-2/TRBV6-3; j_call: TRBJ1-2; cdr3_length: 13; cdr3_aa: CASKTATSYGYTF
v_call: TRBV18; j_call: TRBJ2-3; cdr3_length: 13; cdr3_aa: CASSPTGEDTQYF
v_call: TRBV20-1; j_call: TRBJ2-1; cdr3_length: 12; cdr3_aa: CSARPLATEQFF
v_call: TRBV3-1; j_call: TRBJ1-4; cdr3_length: 16; cdr3_aa: CASSLSPGPRGEKLFF
v_call: TRBV28; j_call: TRBJ2-3; cdr3_length: 13; cdr3_aa: CASWDRATDTQYF
v_call: TRBV28; j_call: TRBJ2-7; cdr3_length: 15; cdr3_aa: CASQGMGYRTYEQYF